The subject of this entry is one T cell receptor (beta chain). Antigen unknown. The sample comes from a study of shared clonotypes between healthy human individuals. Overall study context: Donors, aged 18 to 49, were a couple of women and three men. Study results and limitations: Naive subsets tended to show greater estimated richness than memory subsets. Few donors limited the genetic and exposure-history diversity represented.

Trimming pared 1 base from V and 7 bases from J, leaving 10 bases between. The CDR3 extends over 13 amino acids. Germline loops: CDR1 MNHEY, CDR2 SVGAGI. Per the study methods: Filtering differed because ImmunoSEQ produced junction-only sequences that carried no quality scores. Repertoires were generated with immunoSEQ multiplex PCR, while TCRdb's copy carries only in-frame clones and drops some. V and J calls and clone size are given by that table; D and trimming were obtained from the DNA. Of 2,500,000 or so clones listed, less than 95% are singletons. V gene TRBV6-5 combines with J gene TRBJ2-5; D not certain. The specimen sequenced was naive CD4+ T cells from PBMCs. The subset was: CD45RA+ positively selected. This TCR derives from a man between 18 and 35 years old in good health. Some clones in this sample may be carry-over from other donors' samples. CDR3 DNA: TGTGCCAGCAGTTACTACCGCTTGGGGACCCAGTACTTC. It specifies CASSYYRLGTQYF.